The present entry profiles one T cell receptor (beta chain) with its context. Antigen: not known. The data were obtained in a study of CD8 T cells in Susac syndrome. Random hexamers served to reverse transcribe roughly 0.5 to 1 ug RNA. TCRdb redid the calling of the immunoSEQ multiplex PCR reads with MiXCR, one entry per CDR3 protein. Of 150,000 or so distinct CDR3 sequences in the sample, roughly 95% were seen once. Points from the study as a whole: None of the CD4+ T cell repertoires in Susac syndrome showed clonal expansion.

The source material was CD4+ T cells from PBMCs. This TCR came from a human donor with Susac syndrome.

The DNA of the CDR3 is TGTGCCAGCAGCTTAGGAGCGGGAGTGCTACAAGAGACCCAGTACTTC. Residues: CASSLGAGVLQETQYF. The rearrangement uses TRBV11-1 and TRBJ2-5; 8 positions match TRBD2. The CDR3 is made up of 16 amino acids. Germline CDR1 is SGHAT and CDR2 is FQDESV (reference sequence). The J segment lost 2 bases and the V segment lost 1 base, leaving 6 bases of the junction unmatched.